This T cell receptor (beta chain) was documented in a study of response to subunit inactivated influenza vaccine. TCRdb re-called the RT-PCR reads with MiXCR, one entry per CDR3 protein. The data show about 540,000 distinct CDR3 sequences, around 25% seen once. CDR3 length: 14 amino acids. The J segment lost 9 bases and the V segment lost 5 bases, leaving 5 bases of the junction unmatched. This sample was shared with a second study, whose subject was T cells expressing NK-cell markers. From that report: 5'RACE template switching built TCR beta cDNA with unique molecular identifiers. Sorted CD3+CD56+NKG2C+, CD3+CD56+NKG2C- and CD3+CD56-NKG2C+ T-cell subsets were beta-chain profiled. Dominant NKG2C+ clonotypes were found to form roughly 1.0-7.0% of CD8+ T cells in over 5 donors. The same clonotypes also predominated in the CD3+CD56-NKG2C+ fraction of several donors. It was still unclear whether expanded NKG2C+ T cell clones were HCMV specific.

The clonotype was recovered from a man aged 45 to 65 who received an inactivated influenza vaccine. This chain connects TRBV12-3 or TRBV12-4 to TRBJ1-6; TRBD1 matches 9 bases. This specimen was CD4+ T cells sorted from PBMCs, taken about 12 days after vaccination. The CDR3 loop reads CASSPDRGPSPLHF. As DNA, the CDR3 is TGTGCCAGCAGTCCGGACAGGGGTCCTTCACCCCTCCACTTT.